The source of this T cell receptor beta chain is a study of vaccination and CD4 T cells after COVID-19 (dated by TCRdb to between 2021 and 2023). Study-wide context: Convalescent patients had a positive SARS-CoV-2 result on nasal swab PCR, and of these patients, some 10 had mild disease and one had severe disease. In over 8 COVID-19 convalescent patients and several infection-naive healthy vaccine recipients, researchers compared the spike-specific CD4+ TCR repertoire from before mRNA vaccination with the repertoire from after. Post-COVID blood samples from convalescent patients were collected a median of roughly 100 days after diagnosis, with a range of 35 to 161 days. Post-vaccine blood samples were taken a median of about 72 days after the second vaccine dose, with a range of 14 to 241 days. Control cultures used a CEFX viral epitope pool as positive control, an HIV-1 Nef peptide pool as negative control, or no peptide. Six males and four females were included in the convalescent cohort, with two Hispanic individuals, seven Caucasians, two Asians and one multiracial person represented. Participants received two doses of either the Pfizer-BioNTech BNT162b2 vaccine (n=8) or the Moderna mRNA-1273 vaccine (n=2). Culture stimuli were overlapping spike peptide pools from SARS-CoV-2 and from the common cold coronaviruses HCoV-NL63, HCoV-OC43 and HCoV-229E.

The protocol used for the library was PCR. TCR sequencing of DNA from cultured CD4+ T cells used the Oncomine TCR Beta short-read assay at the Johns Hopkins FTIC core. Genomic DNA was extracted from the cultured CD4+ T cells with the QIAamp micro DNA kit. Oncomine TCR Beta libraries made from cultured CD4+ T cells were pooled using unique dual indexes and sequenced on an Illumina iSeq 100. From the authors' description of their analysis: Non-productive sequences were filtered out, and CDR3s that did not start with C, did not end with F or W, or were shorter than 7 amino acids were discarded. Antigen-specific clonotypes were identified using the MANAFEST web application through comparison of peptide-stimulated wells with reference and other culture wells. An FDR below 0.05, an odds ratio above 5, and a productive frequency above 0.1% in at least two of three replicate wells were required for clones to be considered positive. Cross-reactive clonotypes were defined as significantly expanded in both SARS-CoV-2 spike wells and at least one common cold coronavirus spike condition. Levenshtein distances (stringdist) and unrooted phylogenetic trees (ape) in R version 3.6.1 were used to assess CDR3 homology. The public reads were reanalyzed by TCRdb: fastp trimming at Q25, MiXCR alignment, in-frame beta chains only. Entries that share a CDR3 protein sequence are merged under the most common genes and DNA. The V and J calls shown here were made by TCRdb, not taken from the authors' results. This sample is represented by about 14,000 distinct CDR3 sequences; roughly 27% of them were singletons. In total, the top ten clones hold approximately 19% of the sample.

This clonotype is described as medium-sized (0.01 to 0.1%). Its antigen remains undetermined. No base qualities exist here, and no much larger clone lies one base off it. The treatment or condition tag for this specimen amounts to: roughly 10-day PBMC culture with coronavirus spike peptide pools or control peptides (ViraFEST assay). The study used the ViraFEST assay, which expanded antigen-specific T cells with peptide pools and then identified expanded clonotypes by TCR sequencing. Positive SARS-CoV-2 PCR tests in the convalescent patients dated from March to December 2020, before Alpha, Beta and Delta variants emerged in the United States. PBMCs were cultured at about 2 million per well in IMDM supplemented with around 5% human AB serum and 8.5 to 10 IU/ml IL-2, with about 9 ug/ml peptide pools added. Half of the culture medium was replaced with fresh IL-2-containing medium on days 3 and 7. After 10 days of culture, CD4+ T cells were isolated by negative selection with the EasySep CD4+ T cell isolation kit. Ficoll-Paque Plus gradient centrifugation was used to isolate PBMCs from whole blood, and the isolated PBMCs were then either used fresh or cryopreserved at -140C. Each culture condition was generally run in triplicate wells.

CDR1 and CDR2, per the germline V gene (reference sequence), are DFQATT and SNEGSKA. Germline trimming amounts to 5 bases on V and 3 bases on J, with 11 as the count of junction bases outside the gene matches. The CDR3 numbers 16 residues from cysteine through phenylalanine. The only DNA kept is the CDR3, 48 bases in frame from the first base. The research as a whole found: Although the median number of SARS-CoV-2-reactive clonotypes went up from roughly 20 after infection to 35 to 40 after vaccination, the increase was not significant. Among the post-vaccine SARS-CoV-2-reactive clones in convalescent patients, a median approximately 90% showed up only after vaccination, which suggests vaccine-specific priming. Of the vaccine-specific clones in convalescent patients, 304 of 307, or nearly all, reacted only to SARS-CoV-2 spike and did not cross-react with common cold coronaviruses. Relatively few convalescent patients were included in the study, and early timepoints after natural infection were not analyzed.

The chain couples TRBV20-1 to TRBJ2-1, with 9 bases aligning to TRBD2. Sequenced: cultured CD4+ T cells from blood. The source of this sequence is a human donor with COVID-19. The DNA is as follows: TGCAGTGCTGTGCCGGCTGGTAGCGGGGGCTACAATGAGCAGTTCTTC. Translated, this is CSAVPAGSGGYNEQFF.